This T cell receptor beta chain was recovered during a study of blood T cell repertoires in COVID-19. Study-level background: Nucleic acid was either cDNA or gDNA, and it came from T cells, B-cell-depleted T cells, or PBMCs.

CDR3 length equals 16 residues. CDR1 is LGHDT and CDR2 is YNNKEL in the germline V gene (reference sequence). V was clipped by 2 bases and J by 6 bases, with 18 bases between them. In the authors' methods: Amplification of reference gene primers was used by the study to estimate nucleated cell counts. The data were produced by immunoSEQ multiplex PCR, yet TCRdb's version contains in-frame clones alone and is incomplete. That table supplies the V and J calls and clone size; D and trimming were determined from the DNA. The repertoire holds more than 110,000 clones, approximately 90% seen once, with 4.3% in the top ten.

The TCR was taken from a woman between 35 and 50 years old with acute or convalescent COVID-19. What was sequenced was peripheral blood. The chain has TRBV3-1 (or the pseudogene TRBV3-2) and TRBJ2-3, with D possibly TRBD1 on 6 matching bases. Here the CDR3 reads CASSQRSGRGGDTQYF. CDR3 nucleotides: TGTGCCAGCAGCCAAAGGTCGGGCAGGGGTGGGGATACGCAGTATTTT.